This T cell receptor beta chain was obtained from a study of metastatic and nonmetastatic thyroid tumors. V lost 4 bases to trimming and J lost 12 bases, with 28 bases between them. Germline V gene sequence: CDR1 ENHRY, CDR2 SYGVKD. The CDR3 consists of 17 residues. Each patient came to thyroid surgery without any prior treatment (of any kind). TCRdb called clones again from the PCR reads with MiXCR. The profile covers under 30,000 clones, with approximately 22% appearing a single time and around 28% taken by the ten largest. This clone was recorded at least ten times. The V and J genes are TRBV10-3 and TRBJ2-1; unclear D gene. The TCR was taken from a male donor with papillary thyroid cancer or a benign thyroid nodule (not recorded which). Some clones in this sample may be carry-over from other donors' samples. The sample was blood. The CDR3 nucleotides read TGTGCCATCAGTGGGCCCGGCACAAGTAATACAATGACGGTGCAGTTCTTC. Translating it yields CAISGPGTSNTMTVQFF.